This T cell receptor (beta chain) was retrieved from a study of shared clonotypes between healthy human individuals. About this clone itself: Its antigen is not known.

About 90 million PBMCs supplied genomic DNA for unsorted samples. Some clones are missing from TCRdb's copy, which holds only in-frame ones; the method was immunoSEQ multiplex PCR. The sample carries about 480,000 clones, over 60% recorded once. Germline CDR1 MDHEN, CDR2 SYDVKM. V lost 5 bases and J 11 bases, leaving 13 bases between the germline ends. The CDR3 sequence is 12 residues long. Whole-study results and caveats: Donors were few, which limited the genetic and exposure-history diversity represented.

Material: PBMCs. The chain recombines TRBV28 with TRBJ2-1; D gene ambiguous. This receptor was obtained from a woman between 35 and 50 years old in good health. Some clones in this sample may be carry-over from other donors' samples. As DNA, the CDR3 is TGTGCCAGCAGTCCGCCGAGTGTCAAGCAGTTCTTC. Translated: CASSPPSVKQFF.